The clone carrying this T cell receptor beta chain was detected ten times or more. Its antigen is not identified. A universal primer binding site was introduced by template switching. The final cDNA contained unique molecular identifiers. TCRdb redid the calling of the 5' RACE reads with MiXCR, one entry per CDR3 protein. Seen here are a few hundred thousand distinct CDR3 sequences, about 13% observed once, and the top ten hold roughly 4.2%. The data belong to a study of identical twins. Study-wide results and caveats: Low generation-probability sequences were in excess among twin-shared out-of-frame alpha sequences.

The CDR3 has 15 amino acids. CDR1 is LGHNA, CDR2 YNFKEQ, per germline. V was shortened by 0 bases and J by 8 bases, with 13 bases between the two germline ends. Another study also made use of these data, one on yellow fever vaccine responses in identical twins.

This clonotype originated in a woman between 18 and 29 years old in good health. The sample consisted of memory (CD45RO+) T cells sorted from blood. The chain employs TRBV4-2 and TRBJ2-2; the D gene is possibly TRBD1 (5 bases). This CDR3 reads CASSQDLGQSGELFF. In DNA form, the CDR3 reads TGTGCCAGCAGCCAAGATCTGGGGCAGTCTGGGGAGCTGTTTTTT.